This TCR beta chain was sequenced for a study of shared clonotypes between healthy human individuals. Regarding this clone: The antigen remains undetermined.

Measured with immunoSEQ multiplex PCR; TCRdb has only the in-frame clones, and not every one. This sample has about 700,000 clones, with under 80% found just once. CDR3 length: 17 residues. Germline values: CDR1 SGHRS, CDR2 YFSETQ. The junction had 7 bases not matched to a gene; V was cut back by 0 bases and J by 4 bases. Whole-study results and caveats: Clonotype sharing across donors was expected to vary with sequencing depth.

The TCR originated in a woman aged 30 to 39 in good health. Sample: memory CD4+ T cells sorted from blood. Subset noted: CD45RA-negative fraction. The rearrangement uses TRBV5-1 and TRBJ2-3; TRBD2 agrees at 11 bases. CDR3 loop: CASSLVSLAGGADTQYF. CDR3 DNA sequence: TGCGCCAGCAGCTTGGTCTCGCTAGCGGGGGGTGCAGATACGCAGTATTTT.